This TCR beta chain was observed in a study of CD8+CD57+ T cells in acquired aplastic anemia. Study-wide results and caveats: No significant difference in CD8+ Simpson's diversity was found between patients and controls. Shared by patients and controls, 25 to 35 CD8+ CDR3s were abundant in patients.

TCR beta VDJ combinations and CDR3 sequences were profiled from genomic DNA. TCRdb passed the reads through MiXCR, listing each CDR3 protein once. The repertoire holds 450,000 to 550,000 distinct CDR3 sequences, with around 32% as singletons. With regard to this clonotype: Its antigen is not known.

Trimming shortened V by 6 bases and J by 4 bases, and 10 bases separated the two germline ends. CDR1 is SQVTM, CDR2 ANQGSEA, per germline. The CDR3 spans 11 residues. Patients who underwent sequencing had shown CD8+CD57+ cell expansion by flow cytometry. By the time of blood sampling, patients had still received no therapy. J is TRBJ2-7 and V is TRBV29-1; D perhaps matches TRBD1 (6 bases). The source of this sequence is a human donor with aplastic anemia. Sequencing was performed on sorted CD4+, CD8+, or CD8+CD57+ T cells (not recorded which) from PBMCs. DNA for the CDR3: TGCAGCGTATTGGGGGCTTACGAGCAGTACTTC. As protein: CSVLGAYEQYF.